The 29 T cell receptor beta chains below come from one sample, sequenced in a study of CD8 T cells in Susac syndrome. A quantity of roughly 0.5 to 1 ug RNA underwent reverse transcription using random hexamers. TCRdb re-derived calls from the immunoSEQ multiplex PCR reads in MiXCR, one entry per CDR3 protein. Seen here are about 52,000 distinct CDR3 sequences, 85% to 95% observed once, and the top ten hold 0.45% to 0.65%. The sample comprised CD8+ T cells from PBMCs. The origin of the receptors is a human donor with multiple sclerosis.

The chain couples TRBV2 to TRBJ1-1, with D uncertain. The germline V gene encodes CDR1 SNHLY and CDR2 FYNNEI. This CDR3 spans 10 amino acids. V was pared by 10 bases and J by 8 bases, with 11 bases between. The chain's CDR3 is CAIFTIEAFF. CDR3 sequence (DNA): TGTGCCATCTTTACCATCGAAGCTTTCTTT.

The chain combines TRBV10-3 with TRBJ2-3; D uncertain. V was shortened by 9 bases and J by 6 bases, with 16 bases between the two germline ends. Germline CDR1 reads ENHRY; CDR2 reads SYGVKD. This CDR3 spans 13 amino acids. CDR3 amino acids: CAINDNSDDTQYF. CDR3 DNA sequence: TGTGCCATAAATGACAACTCTGACGATACGCAGTATTTT.

There are a few counts of this clonotype. The chain is built from TRBV30 and TRBJ1-1, with D unclear. This CDR3 spans 11 amino acids. Trimming left V 1 base short and J 6 bases short, with 6 bases between. Per germline, CDR1 GTSNPN and CDR2 SVGIG (reference sequence). The CDR3 nucleotides read TGTGCCTGGAGTGACGGTTCTGAAGCTTTCTTT. Amino acid sequence: CAWSDGSEAFF.

The chain uses TRBV25-1 and TRBJ1-2, with TRBD1 matching 9 bases. The germline V gene encodes CDR1 MGHDK and CDR2 SYGVNS. This CDR3 has 15 amino acids. The junction had 6 bases not matched to a gene; V was cut back by 4 bases and J by 3 bases. CDR3 in DNA: TGTGCCAGCAGTGGGTATCACAGGGGGCACTATGGCTACACCTTC. Its protein product is CASSGYHRGHYGYTF.

The rearrangement uses TRBV4-3 and TRBJ2-2; D may match TRBD1 or TRBD2 (6 bases each). Trimming stripped 4 bases from V and 3 bases from J, with 15 bases between. The CDR3 runs to 16 residues. Per the germline V gene, CDR1 is LGHNA and CDR2 is YSLEER. The CDR3: CASSPIGGRDTGELFF. CDR3 bases: TGCGCCAGCAGCCCCATAGGGGGGCGCGACACCGGGGAGCTGTTTTTT.

The V call is TRBV30, the J call TRBJ1-6; D gene unclear. The CDR3 has 14 amino acids. Per germline, CDR1 GTSNPN and CDR2 SVGIG (reference sequence). Trimming removed 2 bases from V and 10 bases from J, with 15 bases in between. CDR3 protein: CAWSSGYSNSPLHF. Here the CDR3 DNA reads TGTGCCTGGAGTTCCGGGTATAGTAACTCACCCCTCCACTTT. Complete variable domain (other parts from reference TRBV30 and TRBJ1-6): SQTIHQWPATLVQPVGSPLSLECTVEGTSNPNLYWYRQAAGRGLQLLFYSVGIGQISSEVPQNLSASRPQDRQFILSSKKLLLSDSGFYLCAWSSGYSNSPLHFGNGTRLTVT.

This chain links TRBV3-1 with TRBJ1-1; no reliable D call. The CDR3 runs to 12 residues. Trimming took off 1 base at V and 3 bases at J, with 3 bases between the two ends. In germline, CDR1 is LGHDT, CDR2 YNNKEL (reference sequence). This chain's CDR3 is CASSQVYTEAFF. For the CDR3, the DNA is TGTGCCAGCAGCCAAGTGTACACTGAAGCTTTCTTT.

The gene calls are TRBV4-2 and TRBJ2-3; D gene uncertain. V dropped 0 bases and J dropped 2 bases, with 6 bases sitting between them. The CDR3 runs 14 residues. From germline, CDR1 is LGHNA and CDR2 YNFKEQ. This CDR3 reads CASSQEVPTDTQYF. The CDR3 DNA reads TGTGCCAGCAGCCAAGAGGTTCCCACAGATACGCAGTATTTT.

The chain recombines TRBV11-1 with TRBJ2-7; tentatively, D is TRBD2 (5 bases). Looked up from germline, CDR1 is SGHAT and CDR2 is FQDESV (reference sequence). There are 17 residues in the CDR3. V shed 1 base and J shed 2 bases, with 18 bases lying between them. The CDR3 DNA sequence: TGTGCCAGCAGCTTAGTTTTCGGGGAGACGGGGACCTACGAGCAGTACTTC. Translated: CASSLVFGETGTYEQYF.

The V and J genes are TRBV10-3 and TRBJ2-4; D is possibly TRBD1 or TRBD2 (5 bases each). The CDR3 sequence is 15 residues long. Looked up from germline, CDR1 is ENHRY and CDR2 is SYGVKD. With 0 bases removed from V and 2 bases from J, the gap between germline ends came to 8 bases. The CDR3 DNA reads TGTGCCATCAGTGAGTCCCAGGGACCCAAAAACATTCAGTACTTC. Amino acids: CAISESQGPKNIQYF.

This clonotype was found a few times. The CDR3 coding sequence is TGTGCCAGCAGTTCCAGGAACACTGAAGCTTTCTTT. Translation: CASSSRNTEAFF. The V call is TRBV13, the J call TRBJ1-1; D gene uncertain. Germline V gene data show CDR1 as PRHDT and CDR2 as FYEKMQ (reference sequence). This CDR3 is built from 12 residues. Trimming removed 6 bases at V and 1 base at J, with 6 bases between. The variable domain in full, with the rest retrieved from reference TRBV13 and TRBJ1-1, is AAGVIQSPRHLIKEKRETATLKCYPIPRHDTVYWYQQGPGQDPQFLISFYEKMQSDKGSIPDRFSAQQFSDYHSELNMSSLELGDSALYFCASSSRNTEAFFGQGTRLTVV.

This chain uses TRBV7-9 with TRBJ2-6; D is ambiguous. Trimming took 6 bases from V and 0 from J, leaving 18 bases between them. CDR1 is SEHNR and CDR2 is FQNEAQ in the germline V gene (reference sequence). The length of the CDR3 is 18 residues. The CDR3 DNA reads TGTGCCAGCAGAGGGTTGGGCCTCAAACCCTCTGGGGCCAACGTCCTGACTTTC. It yields the protein CASRGLGLKPSGANVLTF.

CDR3 nucleotide sequence: TGTGCCAGCAGCCACCTGACAGACGCCGGGGAGCTGTTTTTT. Residues: CASSHLTDAGELFF. The rearrangement uses TRBV14 and TRBJ2-2, with D perhaps TRBD1 (5 bases). The CDR3 is 14 residues long. Trimming left V 3 bases short and J 6 bases short, with 11 bases between. In germline, CDR1 is SGHDN, CDR2 FVKESK. Full variable domain (missing parts from reference TRBV14 and TRBJ2-2): EAGVTQFPSHSVIEKGQTVTLRCDPISGHDNLYWYRRVMGKEIKFLLHFVKESKQDESGMPNNRFLAERTGGTYSTLKVQPAELEDSGVYFCASSHLTDAGELFFGEGSRLTVL.

The chain joins TRBV12-3 or TRBV12-4 to TRBJ1-2, with D unclear. The CDR3 sequence is 14 residues long. V lost 7 bases to trimming and J lost 4 bases, with 16 bases between them. The CDR3 is CASTLGTAVYGYTF. CDR3 DNA sequence: TGTGCCAGCACCCTAGGAACAGCAGTCTATGGCTACACCTTC.

The chain carries TRBV20-1 and TRBJ2-2; D may match TRBD1 or TRBD2 (5 bases each). Per the germline V gene, CDR1 is DFQATT and CDR2 is SNEGSKA (reference sequence). This CDR3 region has 12 residues. V was cut by 5 bases and J by 6 bases, with 10 bases left in between. This chain's CDR3 is CSAQMGAGELFF. The CDR3 DNA sequence: TGCAGTGCTCAGATGGGGGCCGGGGAGCTGTTTTTT.

The chain joins TRBV6-2 or TRBV6-3 to TRBJ1-5; no clear D. The V gene lost 7 bases and the J gene lost 0 bases, with 16 bases spanning the gap. The germline gives CDR1 MNHEY, CDR2 SVGEGT. The CDR3 has 16 amino acids. The CDR3 reads CASNTPGMSSNQPQHF. DNA of the CDR3: TGTGCCAGCAACACCCCGGGGATGAGTAGCAATCAGCCCCAGCATTTT.

J is TRBJ2-7 and V is TRBV3-1; TRBD2 aligns across 12 bases. CDR1 is LGHDT and CDR2 is YNNKEL in the germline V gene (reference sequence). The V segment lost 2 bases and the J segment 6 bases; nucleotides outside the gene matches: 2. The CDR3 is 14 residues long. Written as DNA, the CDR3 is TGTGCCAGCAGCCAAATGACTAGCGGGGGCGAGCAGTACTTC. This encodes CASSQMTSGGEQYF.

V and J are TRBV25-1 and TRBJ1-1, with a weak D call TRBD1 (5 bases). Germline lookup yields CDR1 MGHDK and CDR2 SYGVNS. V was trimmed by 0 bases and J by 0 bases, leaving 11 bases between them. This CDR3 is 16 amino acids long. DNA of the CDR3: TGTGCCAGCAGTGAATATCGTGGGGGGATGAACACTGAAGCTTTCTTT. This translates into CASSEYRGGMNTEAFF.

The chain has TRBV7-9 and TRBJ2-7; D may be TRBD1 (6 bases). The CDR3 totals 13 residues. Trimming removed 6 bases from V and 3 bases from J, with 12 bases in between. Per the germline V gene, CDR1 is SEHNR and CDR2 is FQNEAQ (reference sequence). The CDR3 is CASRTGSFYEQYF. CDR3 nucleotide sequence: TGTGCCAGCAGAACAGGGTCTTTCTACGAGCAGTACTTC.

This chain uses TRBV28 with TRBJ2-5, with D uncertain. The germline V gene encodes CDR1 MDHEN and CDR2 SYDVKM. There are 12 residues in the CDR3. The V gene lost 8 bases and the J gene lost 5 bases, with 12 bases spanning the gap. In nucleotides, the CDR3 is TGTGCCAGCGGCCCCCTGTGGGAGACCCAGTACTTC. This gives the protein CASGPLWETQYF.

V usage is TRBV13 and J usage is TRBJ2-2; D not resolved. Trimming pared 2 bases from V and 4 bases from J, leaving 2 bases between. The CDR3 loop spans 12 amino acids. The V gene's germline CDR1 is PRHDT and CDR2 FYEKMQ (reference sequence). The CDR3 protein is CASSLFTGELFF. The CDR3 bases are TGTGCCAGCAGCTTATTCACCGGGGAGCTGTTTTTT.

The V call is TRBV2, the J call TRBJ2-5; tentative D call: TRBD1 (6 bases). Trimming shortened V by 6 bases and J by 3 bases, and 14 bases separated the two germline ends. The CDR3 is 14 residues long. Germline lookup yields CDR1 SNHLY and CDR2 FYNNEI. In DNA, the CDR3 is TGTGCCAGCAGCGCCGGGACACGGAAAGAGACCCAGTACTTC. Translating it yields CASSAGTRKETQYF.

The CDR3 sequence: CARQSENTDTQYF. In DNA form, the CDR3 reads TGTGCCAGACAGTCGGAGAACACAGATACGCAGTATTTT. The chain links TRBV2 to TRBJ2-3; D is ambiguous. Germline CDR1 SNHLY, CDR2 FYNNEI. The CDR3 covers 13 residues. V lost 9 bases and J lost 2, with 12 bases in between.

The V call is TRBV27, the J call TRBJ2-7; D call uncertain. Trimming removed 3 bases from V and 0 bases from J, with 9 bases in between. Germline lookup yields CDR1 MNHEY and CDR2 SMNVEV (reference sequence). The length of the CDR3 is 14 residues. The CDR3 loop reads CASSLGGYSYEQYF. Written as DNA, the CDR3 is TGTGCCAGCAGTTTGGGCGGATACTCCTACGAGCAGTACTTC.

V is TRBV6-2 or TRBV6-3 and J is TRBJ2-7; the match to TRBD1 covers 7 bases. Trimming at V came to 1 base and at J to 0 bases, leaving 3 bases not matched to a gene. The CDR3 sequence is 15 residues long. Per germline, CDR1 MNHEY and CDR2 SVGEGT. In nucleotides, the CDR3 is TGTGCCAGCAGTTACTACAGGACAGGCTCCTACGAGCAGTACTTC. Protein product: CASSYYRTGSYEQYF.

J is TRBJ2-7 and V is TRBV15, with 9 nucleotides matching TRBD1. V lost 4 bases, J lost 2 bases, and 6 bases stayed unmatched. Germline V gene sequence: CDR1 LNHNV, CDR2 YYDKDF (reference sequence). The CDR3 spans 15 residues. CDR3 sequence reads: CATSNWTGAPYEQYF. The CDR3 region has the DNA TGTGCCACCAGCAATTGGACAGGGGCCCCCTACGAGCAGTACTTC.

This rearrangement joins TRBV29-1 to TRBJ1-1; no reliable D call. The CDR3 is 13 residues long. Per the germline V gene, CDR1 is SQVTM and CDR2 is ANQGSEA. The CDR3 sequence: CSHGTVLNTEAFF. The CDR3 DNA sequence: TGCAGTCATGGAACAGTCTTGAACACTGAAGCTTTCTTT.

This sequence joins TRBV6-5 and TRBJ2-5; 11 bases match TRBD2. The V and J ends lost 2 bases and 5 bases, in that order; junction bases with no gene match: 7. Per germline, CDR1 MNHEY and CDR2 SVGAGI. This CDR3 contains 16 residues. The CDR3 sequence: CASSYTSGGPWETQYF. The CDR3 DNA is TGTGCCAGCAGTTACACTAGCGGGGGCCCATGGGAGACCCAGTACTTC.

The chain is built from TRBV24-1 and TRBJ2-3; no reliable D call. CDR3 length: 17 residues. Trimming pared 4 bases from V and 1 base from J, leaving 17 bases between. Germline V CDR1 and CDR2: KGHDR, SFDVKD. The CDR3 DNA reads TGTGCCACCAGTGAAGAGACGGGCCCACTTCGCACAGATACGCAGTATTTT. It specifies CATSEETGPLRTDTQYF.